Below, one T cell receptor beta chain is given with its context. Isolation yielded PBMCs, at least 6.5 million per sample, in every case. The source of the sample is a study of blood T cells in healthy people across ages. A second PCR, run for about 7 to 11 cycles, used a sample-barcoded 5' primer plus a J-beta primer mix. TCRdb used MiXCR to reprocess the 5' RACE reads, holding one entry per CDR3 protein. The table has roughly 1,500,000 distinct CDR3 sequences, about 43% seen once. The V gene end was trimmed by 7 bases and the J gene end by 5 bases; junction bases not matched to a gene: 7. The CDR3 contains 15 residues. CDR1 and CDR2 (germline): SGDLS, YYNGEE.

The sequenced material came from blood. This sequence originates from a woman younger than 30 in good health. The chain combines TRBV9 with TRBJ2-2, with 11 bases fitting TRBD1. CDR3 protein: CASGAGTGGTGELFF. The CDR3 nucleotides are TGTGCCAGCGGCGCCGGGACAGGGGGGACCGGGGAGCTGTTTTTT.